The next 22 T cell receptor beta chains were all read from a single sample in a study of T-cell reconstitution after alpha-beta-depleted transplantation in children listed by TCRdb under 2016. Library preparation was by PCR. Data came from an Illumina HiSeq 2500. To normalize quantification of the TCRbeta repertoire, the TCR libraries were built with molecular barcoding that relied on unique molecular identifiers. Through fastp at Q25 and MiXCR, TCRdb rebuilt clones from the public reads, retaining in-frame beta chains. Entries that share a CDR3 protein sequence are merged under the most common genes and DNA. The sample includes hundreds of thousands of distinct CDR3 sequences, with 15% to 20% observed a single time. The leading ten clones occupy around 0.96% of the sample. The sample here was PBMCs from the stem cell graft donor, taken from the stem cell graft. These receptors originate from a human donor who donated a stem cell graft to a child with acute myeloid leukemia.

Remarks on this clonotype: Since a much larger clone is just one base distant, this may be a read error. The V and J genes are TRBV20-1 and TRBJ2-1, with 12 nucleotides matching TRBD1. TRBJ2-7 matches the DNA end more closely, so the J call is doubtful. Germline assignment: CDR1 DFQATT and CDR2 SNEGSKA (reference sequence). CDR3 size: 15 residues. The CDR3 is CSARAGTGGYNEQYF. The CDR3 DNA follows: TGCAGTGCTAGAGCCGGGACAGGGGGCTACAATGAGCAGTACTTC.

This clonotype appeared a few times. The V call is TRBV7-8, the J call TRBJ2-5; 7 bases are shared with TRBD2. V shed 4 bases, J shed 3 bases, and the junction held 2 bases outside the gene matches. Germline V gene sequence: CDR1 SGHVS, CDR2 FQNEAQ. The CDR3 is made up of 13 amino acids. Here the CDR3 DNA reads TGTGCCAGCAGCTCTAGCGGAGAAGAGACCCAGTACTTC. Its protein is CASSSSGEETQYF.

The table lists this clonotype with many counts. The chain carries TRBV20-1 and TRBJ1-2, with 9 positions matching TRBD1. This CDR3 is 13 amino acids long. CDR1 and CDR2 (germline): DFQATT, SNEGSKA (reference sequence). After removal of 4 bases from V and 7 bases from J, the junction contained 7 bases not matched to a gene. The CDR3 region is CSATLGDRAGYTF. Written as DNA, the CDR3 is TGCAGTGCTACCCTGGGGGACAGGGCTGGCTACACCTTC.

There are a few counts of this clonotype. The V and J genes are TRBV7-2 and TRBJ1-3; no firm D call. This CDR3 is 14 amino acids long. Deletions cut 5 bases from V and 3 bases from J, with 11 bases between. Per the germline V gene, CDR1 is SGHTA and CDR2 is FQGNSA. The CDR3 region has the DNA TGTGCCAGCAGCCCCGGACGAGGTGGAAACACCATATATTTT. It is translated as CASSPGRGGNTIYF.

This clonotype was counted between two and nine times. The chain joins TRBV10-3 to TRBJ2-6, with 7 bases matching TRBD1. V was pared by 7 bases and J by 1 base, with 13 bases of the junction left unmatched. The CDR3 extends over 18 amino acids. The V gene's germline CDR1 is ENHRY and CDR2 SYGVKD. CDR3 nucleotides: TGTGCCATCAATCCCGGGACAGTACTGGGGTCTGGGGCCAACGTCCTGACTTTC. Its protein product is CAINPGTVLGSGANVLTF.

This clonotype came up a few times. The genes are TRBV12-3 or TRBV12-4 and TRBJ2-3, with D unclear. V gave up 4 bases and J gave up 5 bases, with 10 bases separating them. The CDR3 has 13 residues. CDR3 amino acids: CASSSNWEDTQYF. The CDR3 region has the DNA TGTGCCAGCAGTTCCAACTGGGAAGATACGCAGTATTTT.

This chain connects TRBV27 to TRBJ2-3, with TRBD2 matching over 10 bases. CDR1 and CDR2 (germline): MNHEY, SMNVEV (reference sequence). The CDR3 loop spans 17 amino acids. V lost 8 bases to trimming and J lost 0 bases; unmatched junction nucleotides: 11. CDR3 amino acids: CASHTDGLAVSTDTQYF. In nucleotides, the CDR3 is TGTGCCAGCCACACGGACGGACTAGCGGTGAGCACAGATACGCAGTATTTT.

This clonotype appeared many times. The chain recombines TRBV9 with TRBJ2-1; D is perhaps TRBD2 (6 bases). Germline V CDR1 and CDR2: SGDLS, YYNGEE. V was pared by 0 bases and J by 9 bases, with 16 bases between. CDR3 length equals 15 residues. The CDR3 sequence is CASSVDGGSPSEQFF. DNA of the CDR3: TGTGCCAGCAGCGTAGACGGGGGATCTCCCAGTGAGCAGTTCTTC. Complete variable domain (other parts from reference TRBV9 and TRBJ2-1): DSGVTQTPKHLITATGQRVTLRCSPRSGDLSVYWYQQSLDQGLQFLIQYYNGEERAKGNILERFSAQQFPDLHSELNLSSLELGDSALYFCASSVDGGSPSEQFFGPGTRLTVL.

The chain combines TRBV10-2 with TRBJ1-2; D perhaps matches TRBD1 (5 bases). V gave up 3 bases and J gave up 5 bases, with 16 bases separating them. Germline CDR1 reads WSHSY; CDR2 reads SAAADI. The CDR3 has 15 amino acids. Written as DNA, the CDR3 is TGCGCCAGCAGTGAAATAACGATGAGGGGTTATGGCTACACCTTC. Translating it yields CASSEITMRGYGYTF.

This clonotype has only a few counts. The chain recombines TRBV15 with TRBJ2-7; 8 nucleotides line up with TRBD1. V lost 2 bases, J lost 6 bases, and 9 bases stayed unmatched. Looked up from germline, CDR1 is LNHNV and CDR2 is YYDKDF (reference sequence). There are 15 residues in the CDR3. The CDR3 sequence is CATSRRQGSGFEQYF. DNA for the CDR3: TGTGCCACCAGCAGAAGACAGGGGTCTGGTTTCGAGCAGTACTTC.

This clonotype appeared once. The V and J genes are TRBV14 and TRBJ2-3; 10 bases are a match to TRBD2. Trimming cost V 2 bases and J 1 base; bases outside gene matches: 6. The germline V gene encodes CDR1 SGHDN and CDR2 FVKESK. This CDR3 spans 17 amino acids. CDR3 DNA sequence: TGTGCCAGCAGCCAACCACTCCTAGCGGGGGGCACAGATACGCAGTATTTT. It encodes CASSQPLLAGGTDTQYF. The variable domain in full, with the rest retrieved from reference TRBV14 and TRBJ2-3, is EAGVTQFPSHSVIEKGQTVTLRCDPISGHDNLYWYRRVMGKEIKFLLHFVKESKQDESGMPNNRFLAERTGGTYSTLKVQPAELEDSGVYFCASSQPLLAGGTDTQYFGPGTRLTVL.

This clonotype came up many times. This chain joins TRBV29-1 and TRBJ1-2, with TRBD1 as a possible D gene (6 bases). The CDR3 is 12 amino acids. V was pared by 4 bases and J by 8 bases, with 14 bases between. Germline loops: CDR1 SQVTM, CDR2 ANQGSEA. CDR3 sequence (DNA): TGCAGCGTTGGGACAGATCCTTTCGGCTACACCTTC. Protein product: CSVGTDPFGYTF.

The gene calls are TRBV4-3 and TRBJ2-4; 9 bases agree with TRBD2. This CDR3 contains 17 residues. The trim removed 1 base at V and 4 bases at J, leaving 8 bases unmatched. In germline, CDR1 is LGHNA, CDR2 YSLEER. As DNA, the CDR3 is TGCGCCAGCAGCCAAGGAGCGGGGGGTAACGGGAAAAACATTCAGTACTTC. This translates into CASSQGAGGNGKNIQYF.

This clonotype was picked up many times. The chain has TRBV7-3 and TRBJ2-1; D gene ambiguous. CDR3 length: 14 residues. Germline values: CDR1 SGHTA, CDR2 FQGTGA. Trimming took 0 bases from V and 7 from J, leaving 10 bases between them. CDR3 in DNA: TGTGCCAGCAGCTTAACCCCCTCCAGGAATGAGCAGTTCTTC. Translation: CASSLTPSRNEQFF.

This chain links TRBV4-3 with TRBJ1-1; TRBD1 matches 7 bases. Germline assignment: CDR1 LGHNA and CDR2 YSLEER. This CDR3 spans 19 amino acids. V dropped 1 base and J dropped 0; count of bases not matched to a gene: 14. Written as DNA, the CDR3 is TGCGCCAGCAGCCAAGGCCCCGGGACAGTCGCTACCATGAACACTGAAGCTTTCTTT. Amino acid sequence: CASSQGPGTVATMNTEAFF.

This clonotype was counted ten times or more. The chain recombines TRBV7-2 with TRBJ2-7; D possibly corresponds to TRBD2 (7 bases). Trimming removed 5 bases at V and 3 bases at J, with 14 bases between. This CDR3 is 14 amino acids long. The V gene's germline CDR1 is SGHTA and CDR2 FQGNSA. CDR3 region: CASSTWGGNYEQYF. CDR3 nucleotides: TGTGCCAGCAGCACGTGGGGGGGCAACTACGAGCAGTACTTC.

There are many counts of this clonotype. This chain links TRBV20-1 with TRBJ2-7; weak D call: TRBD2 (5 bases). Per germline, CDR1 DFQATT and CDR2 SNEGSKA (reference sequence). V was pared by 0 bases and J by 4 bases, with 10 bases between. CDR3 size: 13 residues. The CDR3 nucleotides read TGCAGTGCTAGAGAGCCGGGGTGGTACGAGCAGTACGTC. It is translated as CSAREPGWYEQYV.

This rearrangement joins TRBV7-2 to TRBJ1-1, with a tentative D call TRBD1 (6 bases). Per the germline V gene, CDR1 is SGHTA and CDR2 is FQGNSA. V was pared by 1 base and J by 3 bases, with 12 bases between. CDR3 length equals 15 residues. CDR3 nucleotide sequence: TGTGCCAGCAGCTTAGATTTTGGGGGCTACACTGAAGCTTTCTTT. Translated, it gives CASSLDFGGYTEAFF.

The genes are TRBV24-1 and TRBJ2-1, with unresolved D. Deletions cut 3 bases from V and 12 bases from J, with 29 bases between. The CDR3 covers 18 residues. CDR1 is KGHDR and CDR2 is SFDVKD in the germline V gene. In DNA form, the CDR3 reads TGTGCCACCAGTGATAGTAACCCGACCGCCCTGATGAGGAGAAGGCAGTTCTTC. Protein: CATSDSNPTALMRRRQFF.

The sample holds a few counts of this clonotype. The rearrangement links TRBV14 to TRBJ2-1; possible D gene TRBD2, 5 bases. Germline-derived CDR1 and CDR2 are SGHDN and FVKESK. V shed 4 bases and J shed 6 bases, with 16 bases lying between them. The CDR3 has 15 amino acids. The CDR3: CASSLSNLASNEQFF. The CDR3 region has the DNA TGTGCCAGCAGCCTAAGCAACCTAGCCTCCAATGAGCAGTTCTTC.

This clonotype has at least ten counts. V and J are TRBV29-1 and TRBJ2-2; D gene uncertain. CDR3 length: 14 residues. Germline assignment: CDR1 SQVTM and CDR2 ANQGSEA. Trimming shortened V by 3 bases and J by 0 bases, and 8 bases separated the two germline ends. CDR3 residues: CSVDGGPNTGELFF. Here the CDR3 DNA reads TGCAGCGTTGATGGTGGCCCGAACACCGGGGAGCTGTTTTTT.

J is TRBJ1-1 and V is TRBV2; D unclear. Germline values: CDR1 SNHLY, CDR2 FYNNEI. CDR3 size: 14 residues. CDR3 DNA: TGTGCAAGCGGCCGGGGAGAGTATGGCACTGAAGCTTTCTTT. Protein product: CASGRGEYGTEAFF.